One sample yielded the 31 T cell receptor beta chains listed below, sequenced in a study of shared clonotypes between healthy human individuals. Some clones are missing from TCRdb's copy, which holds only in-frame ones; the method was immunoSEQ multiplex PCR. The table includes 2 million to 3 million clones, roughly 93% detected once. Sequenced: naive CD4+ T cells from PBMCs. The subset denotes: CD45RA+ positively selected. The receptor source for this set is a man aged 18 to 30 in good health. Some clones in this sample may be carry-over from other donors' samples.

The chain is built from TRBV2 and TRBJ2-1; possibly TRBD1 for D (6 bases). The CDR3 is 13 residues long. From germline, CDR1 is SNHLY and CDR2 FYNNEI. V was trimmed by 5 bases and J by 10 bases, leaving 15 bases between them. The CDR3 DNA sequence: TGTGCCAGCAGTCCCCCCTACGACAGGGAGCAGTTCTTC. Translated: CASSPPYDREQFF.

V and J are TRBV30 and TRBJ2-1; 12 bases align to TRBD2. Germline CDR1 reads GTSNPN; CDR2 reads SVGIG (reference sequence). V was pared by 4 bases and J by 5 bases, with 9 bases of the junction left unmatched. This CDR3 contains 16 residues. Here the CDR3 reads CAWISSWTSGNNEQFF. For the CDR3, the DNA is TGTGCCTGGATCTCTTCGTGGACTAGCGGGAACAATGAGCAGTTCTTC.

This clone has a handful of counts. The chain joins TRBV7-9 to TRBJ1-1, with a weak D call TRBD1 (5 bases). The CDR3 extends over 14 amino acids. The V gene lost 5 bases and the J gene lost 1 base, with 11 bases spanning the gap. Germline assignment: CDR1 SEHNR and CDR2 FQNEAQ (reference sequence). CDR3 sequence reads: CASSPVGENTEAFF. The CDR3 DNA sequence: TGTGCCAGCAGCCCGGTGGGGGAGAACACTGAAGCTTTCTTT.

The genes are TRBV7-7 and TRBJ2-3, with D perhaps TRBD2 (5 bases). Germline V gene sequence: CDR1 SSHAT, CDR2 FNYEAQ (reference sequence). CDR3 size: 14 residues. V was clipped by 6 bases and J by 4 bases, with 14 bases between them. CDR3 sequence reads: CASSRTGSADTQYF. CDR3 coding DNA: TGTGCCAGCAGTAGGACGGGGTCGGCAGATACGCAGTATTTT.

The chain uses TRBV7-2 and TRBJ2-4; D uncertain. V was shortened by 0 bases and J by 0 bases, with 6 bases between the two germline ends. Germline V gene sequence: CDR1 SGHTA, CDR2 FQGNSA. The CDR3 runs to 15 residues. The CDR3 sequence is CASSLARIAKNIQYF. Here the CDR3 DNA reads TGTGCCAGCAGCTTAGCAAGGATAGCCAAAAACATTCAGTACTTC.

CDR3 in amino acids: CASNPGEGGTEAFF. CDR3 bases: TGTGCCAGTAACCCTGGGGAGGGGGGCACTGAAGCTTTCTTT. This chain links TRBV19 with TRBJ1-1, with a weak D call TRBD1 (6 bases). CDR3 length: 14 amino acids. CDR1 is LNHDA, CDR2 SQIVND, per germline (reference sequence). Trimming took off 7 bases at V and 4 bases at J, with 16 bases between the two ends. Variable domain in full (rest from reference TRBV19 and TRBJ1-1): DGGITQSPKYLFRKEGQNVTLSCEQNLNHDAMYWYRQDPGQGLRLIYYSQIVNDFQKGDIAEGYSVSREKKESFPLTVTSAQKNPTAFYLCASNPGEGGTEAFFGQGTRLTVV.

The CDR3 DNA follows: TGTGCCAGCAGTAAACAGGCTGGGGCCAACGTCCTGACTTTC. Its translation is CASSKQAGANVLTF. V is TRBV6-5 and J is TRBJ2-6, with D perhaps matching TRBD1 (5 bases). V gave up 5 bases and J gave up 2 bases, with 7 bases separating them. CDR1 is MNHEY and CDR2 is SVGAGI in the germline V gene. The CDR3 is 14 amino acids.

In this sample, this clone turned up once. The V call is TRBV4-1, the J call TRBJ2-1, with D tentatively TRBD1 (6 bases). CDR1 and CDR2 (germline): MGHRA, YSYEKL. The CDR3 consists of 16 residues. Trimming shortened V by 1 base and J by 1 base, and 11 bases separated the two germline ends. Here the CDR3 DNA reads TGCGCCAGCAGCCAAGGCAGAGGGGGATCCTACAATGAGCAGTTCTTC. It encodes CASSQGRGGSYNEQFF.

This chain uses TRBV27 with TRBJ2-7, with D tentatively TRBD1 or TRBD2 (5 bases each). Trimming removed 5 bases at V and 2 bases at J, with 19 bases between. The CDR3 is made up of 16 amino acids. Germline assignment: CDR1 MNHEY and CDR2 SMNVEV (reference sequence). CDR3 coding DNA: TGTGCCAGCAGTCCTCACTCTGGGGCGCGGGCCTACGAGCAGTACTTC. This codes for CASSPHSGARAYEQYF.

On this clone: Other nucleotide sequences in the sample specify the same CDR3. This chain connects TRBV5-1 to TRBJ2-1, with a weak D call TRBD2 (5 bases). The germline gives CDR1 SGHRS, CDR2 YFSETQ. This CDR3 spans 15 amino acids. Trimming stripped 4 bases from V and 0 bases from J, with 11 bases between. The CDR3 region is CASSLGGGSYNEQFF. CDR3 in DNA: TGCGCCAGCAGCCTAGGAGGCGGCTCCTACAATGAGCAGTTCTTC.

The V call is TRBV19, the J call TRBJ1-1, with a possible D match to TRBD1 (6 bases). This CDR3 is built from 14 residues. V lost 3 bases to trimming and J lost 4 bases, with 12 bases between them. Per germline, CDR1 LNHDA and CDR2 SQIVND (reference sequence). The chain's CDR3 is CASSMLEGGTEAFF. Here the CDR3 DNA reads TGTGCCAGTAGTATGTTAGAAGGGGGCACTGAAGCTTTCTTT. The complete variable domain, with remaining parts taken from reference TRBV19 and TRBJ1-1, reads DGGITQSPKYLFRKEGQNVTLSCEQNLNHDAMYWYRQDPGQGLRLIYYSQIVNDFQKGDIAEGYSVSREKKESFPLTVTSAQKNPTAFYLCASSMLEGGTEAFFGQGTRLTVV.

Notes on this clone: The same CDR3 is also encoded by other DNA sequences in this sample. The chain joins TRBV28 to TRBJ2-3; D unresolved. CDR3 size: 11 residues. Trimming took off 8 bases at V and 0 bases at J, with 3 bases between the two ends. Germline values: CDR1 MDHEN, CDR2 SYDVKM. The CDR3 spells CASRSTDTQYF. The CDR3 nucleotides are TGTGCCAGCCGAAGCACAGATACGCAGTATTTT.

The chain has TRBV6-5 and TRBJ1-2; possible D gene TRBD1, 6 bases. The V end lost 6 bases, the J end lost 8 bases, and 16 bases lay between the germline ends. The CDR3 length is 13 residues. Germline V gene data show CDR1 as MNHEY and CDR2 as SVGAGI. The CDR3 DNA sequence: TGTGCCAGCAGCCGGGAGGGGGGTGGAGGCTACACCTTC. Translated: CASSREGGGGYTF.

The chain is built from TRBV29-1 and TRBJ2-3; the D gene is possibly TRBD2 (6 bases). V lost 6 bases and J 4 bases, leaving 11 bases between the germline ends. The CDR3 is 12 residues long. The germline CDR1 and CDR2 sequences are SQVTM and ANQGSEA. The CDR3 protein is CSVRRAPDTQYF. CDR3 DNA: TGCAGCGTGAGGAGGGCCCCAGATACGCAGTATTTT.

This chain joins TRBV4-1 and TRBJ2-5; tentative D call: TRBD1 (5 bases). Germline lookup yields CDR1 MGHRA and CDR2 YSYEKL. Between the trimmed V and J ends, which lost 5 bases and 5 bases, there was a span of 15 bases. The CDR3 extends over 14 amino acids. The CDR3 sequence is CASSSTGFVETQYF. The CDR3 bases are TGCGCCAGCAGCTCTACAGGATTTGTGGAGACCCAGTACTTC.

This clone was counted once. Other nucleotide sequences from this sample produce the same CDR3. This chain connects TRBV18 to TRBJ2-1; D gene uncertain. Between the trimmed V and J ends, which lost 3 bases and 4 bases, there was a span of 7 bases. This CDR3 comprises 13 residues. CDR1 and CDR2 from the germline V gene are KGHSH and LQKENI. The CDR3 sequence is CASSPRLYNEQFF. For the CDR3, the DNA is TGTGCCAGCTCACCCAGACTGTACAATGAGCAGTTCTTC.

The genes are TRBV2 and TRBJ2-3; D possibly corresponds to TRBD2 (7 bases). The length of the CDR3 is 13 residues. Germline values: CDR1 SNHLY, CDR2 FYNNEI. The ends were cut back, 7 bases at V and 7 bases at J, with 15 bases in the middle. The CDR3 DNA sequence: TGTGCCAGCATGAATAGGGGGGGGCATACGCAGTATTTT. It specifies CASMNRGGHTQYF. Supplemented by reference TRBV2 and TRBJ2-3, the full variable domain reads EPEVTQTPSHQVTQMGQEVILRCVPISNHLYFYWYRQILGQKVEFLVSFYNNEISEKSEIFDDQFSVERPDGSNFTLKIRSTKLEDSAMYFCASMNRGGHTQYFGPGTRLTVL.

The V call is TRBV10-3, the J call TRBJ2-1, with 10 positions matching TRBD1. Trimming took 2 bases from V and 2 from J; bases not matched to a gene: 3. The CDR3 is 16 residues long. From germline, CDR1 is ENHRY and CDR2 SYGVKD. The CDR3 is CAISERQGATYNEQFF. As DNA, the CDR3 is TGTGCCATCAGTGAGAGACAGGGGGCGACCTACAATGAGCAGTTCTTC.

This chain uses TRBV7-2 with TRBJ1-3; possibly TRBD1 for D (5 bases). Germline lookup yields CDR1 SGHTA and CDR2 FQGNSA. V lost 5 bases, J lost 2 bases, and 13 bases lay in between. CDR3 length: 15 amino acids. This CDR3 is CASSRTGSPGNTIYF. CDR3 DNA sequence: TGTGCCAGCAGCCGTACAGGATCCCCTGGAAACACCATATATTTT.

The rearrangement links TRBV4-3 to TRBJ1-3; 7 nucleotides agree with TRBD1. CDR3 length: 17 amino acids. V shed 4 bases, J shed 0 bases, and the junction held 9 bases outside the gene matches. Germline V lookup: CDR1 LGHNA, CDR2 YSLEER. The CDR3 sequence: CASSPGQPSFSGNTIYF. The CDR3 coding sequence is TGCGCCAGCAGCCCGGGACAGCCTTCCTTCTCTGGAAACACCATATATTTT.

This clone was recorded only once. The V and J genes are TRBV6-1 and TRBJ2-2; 9 bases agree with TRBD2. The CDR3 runs to 17 residues. Trimming took 2 bases from V and 4 from J; bases not matched to a gene: 8. CDR1 is MNHNS and CDR2 is SASEGT in the germline V gene. The CDR3 reads CASSEIFSGRLTGELFF. CDR3 sequence (DNA): TGTGCCAGCAGTGAAATCTTTAGCGGGAGACTCACCGGGGAGCTGTTTTTT.

This rearrangement joins TRBV18 to TRBJ2-7; 10 positions match TRBD2. With V trimmed by 3 bases and J by 2 bases, 4 bases remained unmatched. The germline CDR1 and CDR2 sequences are KGHSH and LQKENI. The CDR3 loop spans 15 amino acids. CDR3 loop: CASSPGLANPYEQYF. As DNA, the CDR3 is TGTGCCAGCTCACCGGGACTAGCGAACCCCTACGAGCAGTACTTC.

The rearrangement joins TRBV29-1 to TRBJ2-7, with TRBD2 matching over 7 bases. J was trimmed by 4 bases and V by 7 bases; bases with no gene match: 16. CDR3 length equals 15 residues. Germline assignment: CDR1 SQVTM and CDR2 ANQGSEA. CDR3 in amino acids: CSAMTGGKAPYEQYF. As DNA, the CDR3 is TGCAGCGCCATGACGGGAGGCAAGGCGCCGTACGAGCAGTACTTC.

CDR3 nucleotides: TGTGCCAGTAGGGCCCGGGACAGGGACTCCTACGAGCAGTACTTC. It is translated as CASRARDRDSYEQYF. The gene calls are TRBV19 and TRBJ2-7, with TRBD1 matching over 9 bases. Germline CDR1 LNHDA, CDR2 SQIVND (reference sequence). The CDR3 is made up of 15 amino acids. Trimming removed 6 bases from V and 0 bases from J; junction bases left unmatched: 6.

This chain joins TRBV14 and TRBJ1-4; TRBD1 agrees at 9 bases. Germline values: CDR1 SGHDN, CDR2 FVKESK. This CDR3 contains 14 residues. J was trimmed by 7 bases and V by 6 bases; bases with no gene match: 6. CDR3 amino acids: CASRATGGGEKLFF. The CDR3 region has the DNA TGTGCCAGCAGGGCAACAGGGGGCGGTGAAAAACTGTTTTTT.

The count of this clone is one. V is TRBV7-9 and J is TRBJ2-7; 7 bases fit TRBD1. Trimming removed 3 bases from V and 2 bases from J; junction bases left unmatched: 13. Per germline, CDR1 SEHNR and CDR2 FQNEAQ (reference sequence). CDR3 size: 17 residues. The CDR3, as DNA: TGTGCCAGCAGCTTTCAAACCTACCGGGACAGCACCTACGAGCAGTACTTC. The encoded protein is CASSFQTYRDSTYEQYF. The variable domain in full, with the rest retrieved from reference TRBV7-9 and TRBJ2-7, is DTGVSQNPRHKITKRGQNVTFRCDPISEHNRLYWYRQTLGQGPEFLTYFQNEAQLEKSRLLSDRFSAERPKGSFSTLEIQRTEQGDSAMYLCASSFQTYRDSTYEQYFGPGTRLTVT.

This chain uses TRBV15 with TRBJ1-4; a possible D gene is TRBD1 (6 bases). Between the trimmed V and J ends, which lost 3 bases and 3 bases, there was a span of 26 bases. The germline V gene encodes CDR1 LNHNV and CDR2 YYDKDF (reference sequence). The length of the CDR3 is 20 residues. The CDR3 DNA follows: TGTGCCACCAGCAGGATTAGGGGGGCTGGAAGACGACGGTCTAATGAAAAACTGTTTTTT. Amino acids: CATSRIRGAGRRRSNEKLFF. The entire variable domain, with the rest obtained from reference TRBV15 and TRBJ1-4, is as follows: DAMVIQNPRYQVTQFGKPVTLSCSQTLNHNVMYWYQQKSSQAPKLLFHYYDKDFNNEADTPDNFQSRRPNTSFCFLDIRSPGLGDTAMYLCATSRIRGAGRRRSNEKLFFGSGTQLSVL.

With respect to this clone: Other DNA sequences in the same sample also yield this CDR3. The J gene is TRBJ2-7, the V gene TRBV6-6, with TRBD1 identical over 8 bases. Germline V gene sequence: CDR1 MNHNY, CDR2 SVGAGI (reference sequence). J gave up 4 bases and V 2 bases, and 4 bases lay outside the gene matches. CDR3 length equals 14 residues. CDR3 DNA: TGTGCCAGCAGTTACGGGCAGGGGGCGTACGAGCAGTACTTC. Its protein is CASSYGQGAYEQYF.

A note on this clone: Other DNA variants within this sample encode the same CDR3. This sequence joins TRBV2 and TRBJ2-3; D is uncertain. The ends were cut back, 6 bases at V and 2 bases at J, with 6 bases in the middle. CDR1 SNHLY and CDR2 FYNNEI come from the germline V gene. CDR3 length: 12 amino acids. CDR3 coding DNA: TGTGCCAGCAGGGCGGACACAGATACGCAGTATTTT. It encodes CASRADTDTQYF.

This chain uses TRBV5-4 with TRBJ2-3; D remains unclear. The CDR3 extends over 13 amino acids. V lost 0 bases and J lost 2, with 4 bases in between. In germline, CDR1 is SGHNT, CDR2 YYREEE (reference sequence). The CDR3 DNA follows: TGTGCCAGCAGCTTGGAGTACACAGATACGCAGTATTTT. It translates to CASSLEYTDTQYF.

This clone was recorded once. V gene TRBV5-1 combines with J gene TRBJ1-2, with D hard to call. Trimming removed 0 bases from V and 1 base from J, with 7 bases in between. CDR3 length: 14 residues. In germline, CDR1 is SGHRS, CDR2 YFSETQ. CDR3 residues: CASSLEDFNYGYTF. The CDR3, as DNA: TGCGCCAGCAGCTTGGAAGATTTTAACTATGGCTACACCTTC. The entire variable domain, with the rest obtained from reference TRBV5-1 and TRBJ1-2, is as follows: KAGVTQTPRYLIKTRGQQVTLSCSPISGHRSVSWYQQTPGQGLQFLFEYFSETQRNKGNFPGRFSGRQFSNSRSEMNVSTLELGDSALYLCASSLEDFNYGYTFGSGTRLTVV.